A selection of T cell receptor beta chains follows, all from one sample in a study of cytomegalovirus exposure and HLA in healthy donors. This table comes from immunoSEQ multiplex PCR, and its TCRdb copy is limited to in-frame clones, with some not included. The sample totals under 200,000 clones. The sequenced material came from PBMCs. These receptors all stem from a man younger than 45 in good health and CMV-seronegative. CDR3s include the opening cysteine and the closing phenylalanine or tryptophan. The D gene is left open where the match is weak.

d_call: TRBD1
v_call: TRBV7-9
j_call: TRBJ1-2
cdr3_nt: TGTGCCAGCAGCTTCGGGACAGGAATCTATGGCTACACCTTC
cdr3_aa: CASSFGTGIYGYTF

d_call: .
v_call: TRBV27
j_call: TRBJ2-7
cdr3_nt: TGTGCCAGCAGTCTCAGGACAGTAGGAGACGAGCAGTACTTC
cdr3_aa: CASSLRTVGDEQYF

d_call: TRBD2
v_call: TRBV9
j_call: TRBJ2-2
cdr3_nt: TGTGCCAGCAGCGTGGGACTAGCGGGATTCACCGGGGAGCTGTTTTTT
cdr3_aa: CASSVGLAGFTGELFF

d_call: TRBD1
v_call: TRBV28
j_call: TRBJ1-5
cdr3_nt: TGTGCCAGCAGTGTCGACAGGGGGTCGAGCAATCAGCCCCAGCATTTT
cdr3_aa: CASSVDRGSSNQPQHF

d_call: TRBD2
v_call: TRBV19
j_call: TRBJ2-5
cdr3_nt: TGTGCCAGTACTAGCGGGGAAGAGACCCAGTACTTC
cdr3_aa: CASTSGEETQYF

d_call: .
v_call: TRBV30
j_call: TRBJ2-7
cdr3_nt: TGTGCCTGGGGGGCCTTTTACGAGCAGTACTTC
cdr3_aa: CAWGAFYEQYF

d_call: TRBD2
v_call: TRBV28
j_call: TRBJ2-3
cdr3_nt: TGTGCCAGCAGTCCAACTAGCGGGAGGGCCTCTGGCACAGATACGCAGTATTTT
cdr3_aa: CASSPTSGRASGTDTQYF

d_call: .
v_call: TRBV7-9
j_call: TRBJ2-7
cdr3_nt: TGTGCCAGCAGCTTAGTGGCCACAGGAACCTACGAGCAGTACTTC
cdr3_aa: CASSLVATGTYEQYF

d_call: .
v_call: TRBV5-1
j_call: TRBJ2-2
cdr3_nt: TGCGCCAGCAGCTTGGCAGGCCTTCAGCCCGCCGGGGAGCTGTTTTTT
cdr3_aa: CASSLAGLQPAGELFF

d_call: .
v_call: TRBV5-8
j_call: TRBJ1-5
cdr3_nt: TGTGCCAGCAGCTTGGCGGGCAGGGGAAGCAATCAGCCCCAGCATTTT
cdr3_aa: CASSLAGRGSNQPQHF

d_call: .
v_call: TRBV30
j_call: TRBJ2-7
cdr3_nt: TGTGCCTGGAGCTTGCAGACCTACGAGCAGTACTTC
cdr3_aa: CAWSLQTYEQYF

d_call: .
v_call: TRBV19
j_call: TRBJ2-3
cdr3_nt: TGTGCCAGTAGCCGGTCCCAGGCAGATACGCAGTATTTT
cdr3_aa: CASSRSQADTQYF

d_call: .
v_call: TRBV5-1
j_call: TRBJ2-1
cdr3_nt: TGCGCCAGCAGCTTGGAGCGGTCAGGGGTCAATGAGCAGTTCTTC
cdr3_aa: CASSLERSGVNEQFF

d_call: TRBD2
v_call: TRBV4-1
j_call: TRBJ2-1
cdr3_nt: TGCGCCAGCAGCCAACAAACTACGGGACTAGCGGAAAACAATGAGCAGTTCTTC
cdr3_aa: CASSQQTTGLAENNEQFF

d_call: .
v_call: TRBV19
j_call: TRBJ2-3
cdr3_nt: TGTGCCAGTAGTATGAGACTCAGCACAGATACGCAGTATTTT
cdr3_aa: CASSMRLSTDTQYF

d_call: .
v_call: TRBV19
j_call: TRBJ1-5
cdr3_nt: TGTGCCAGTAGTATAAGGTTCGGGGGATGGGAGCAGCCCCAGCATTTT
cdr3_aa: CASSIRFGGWEQPQHF

d_call: .
v_call: TRBV28
j_call: TRBJ1-1
cdr3_nt: TGTGCCAGCAGTTTGGCAGCGATTGGGAACACTGAAGCTTTCTTT
cdr3_aa: CASSLAAIGNTEAFF

d_call: .
v_call: TRBV30
j_call: TRBJ1-4
cdr3_nt: TGTGCCTGGAGAAGGGGTTCAACTAATGAAAAACTGTTTTTT
cdr3_aa: CAWRRGSTNEKLFF

d_call: TRBD2
v_call: TRBV7-6
j_call: TRBJ2-1
cdr3_nt: TGTGCCAGCAGCTTAGAGGGGACTAGCCTTTACAATGAGCAGTTCTTC
cdr3_aa: CASSLEGTSLYNEQFF

d_call: .
v_call: TRBV5-1
j_call: TRBJ1-2
cdr3_nt: TGCGCCAGCAGCTTCGGGGGGGCAAACTATGGCTACACCTTC
cdr3_aa: CASSFGGANYGYTF

d_call: TRBD2
v_call: TRBV9
j_call: TRBJ2-1
cdr3_nt: TGTGCCAGCAGCGTAACCAGCGGGAGGAAGGGGTCCTACAATGAGCAGTTCTTC
cdr3_aa: CASSVTSGRKGSYNEQFF

d_call: .
v_call: TRBV10-3
j_call: TRBJ1-4
cdr3_nt: TGTGCCATCTCCCGGGAGGACACTAATGAAAAACTGTTTTTT
cdr3_aa: CAISREDTNEKLFF

d_call: .
v_call: TRBV18
j_call: TRBJ2-2
cdr3_nt: TGTGCCAGCTCACCACCAAGGGTGGGGCCCGGGGAGCTGTTTTTT
cdr3_aa: CASSPPRVGPGELFF

d_call: TRBD2
v_call: TRBV5-1
j_call: TRBJ2-1
cdr3_nt: TGCGCCAGCAGCCGTACTAGTTTAGCGGGAGGGAGCTCCTACAATGAGCAGTTCTTC
cdr3_aa: CASSRTSLAGGSSYNEQFF

d_call: TRBD2
v_call: TRBV5-1
j_call: TRBJ2-5
cdr3_nt: TGCGCCAGCAGCTTGGTCCTAGCGGGAGAGACCCAGTACTTC
cdr3_aa: CASSLVLAGETQYF

d_call: .
v_call: TRBV6-1
j_call: TRBJ2-1
cdr3_nt: TGTGCCAGCGCCCCACAGGGATTACGTAACAATGAGCAGTTCTTC
cdr3_aa: CASAPQGLRNNEQFF

d_call: TRBD1
v_call: TRBV5-4
j_call: TRBJ1-3
cdr3_nt: TGTGCCAGCAGAAATGGGACAGGGGGAAACACCATATATTTT
cdr3_aa: CASRNGTGGNTIYF

d_call: TRBD1
v_call: TRBV10-3
j_call: TRBJ2-2
cdr3_nt: TGTGCCATCGAGACGACAGGGGTAAATAGGGAGCTGTTTTTT
cdr3_aa: CAIETTGVNRELFF

d_call: TRBD1
v_call: TRBV4-3
j_call: TRBJ1-4
cdr3_nt: TGCGCCAGCAGCCAGGGACAGGGCGCTACTTTGGGTAAACTGTTTTTT
cdr3_aa: CASSQGQGATLGKLFF

d_call: .
v_call: TRBV5-1
j_call: TRBJ2-1
cdr3_nt: TGCGCCAGCAGCTTGCTTAGCGGAAAATACAATGAGCAGTTCTTC
cdr3_aa: CASSLLSGKYNEQFF

d_call: .
v_call: TRBV5-1
j_call: TRBJ2-5
cdr3_nt: TGCGCCAGCAGCTTGGCCCTCGAGCGATTGAAAAAAGAGACCCAGTACTTC
cdr3_aa: CASSLALERLKKETQYF

d_call: .
v_call: TRBV30
j_call: TRBJ1-5
cdr3_nt: TGTGCCTGGAGTGACCAGCTAGGTAGCAATCAGCCCCAGCATTTT
cdr3_aa: CAWSDQLGSNQPQHF